This TCR beta chain emerged from a study of T cells in localized non-small cell lung cancer. Notes on the study in general: Adjacent lung had a median roughly 58 of the 100 largest tumor clones. Density of T cells in blood, when higher, went with longer overall survival.

Points on this clone: What it recognizes is unknown.

Trimming took off 0 bases at V and 7 bases at J, with 9 bases between the two ends. This CDR3 is built from 13 residues. The germline V gene has CDR1 KGHSH and CDR2 LQKENI. Profiling relied on immunoSEQ multiplex PCR, and the TCRdb table lists in-frame clones only, not all of them. Among tens of thousands of clones listed, approximately 84% were seen once. Source: peripheral blood, taken before any cancer treatment. This chain uses TRBV18 with TRBJ1-1, with D hard to call. This TCR was sampled from a female donor at least 60 years old with stage I lung adenocarcinoma. CDR3 loop: CASSPPFPIEAFF. CDR3 nucleotide sequence: TGTGCCAGCTCACCACCGTTTCCTATTGAAGCTTTCTTT.